Below, 16 T cell receptor beta chains from the same sample are listed, as sequenced in a study of cytomegalovirus exposure and HLA in healthy donors. This table comes from immunoSEQ multiplex PCR, and its TCRdb copy is limited to in-frame clones, with some not included. The sample holds around 150,000 clones, approximately 84% seen once. Sequencing was done on a sample of PBMCs. Source of these receptors: a man aged 25-45 years in good health and CMV-seropositive.

DNA for the CDR3: TGTGCCAGCAGCTACCCCCGCCACAGCGGGAGTATCGACAATGAGCAGTTCTTC. Translation: CASSYPRHSGSIDNEQFF. The rearrangement uses TRBV9 and TRBJ2-1; 8 bases align to TRBD2. V was clipped by 4 bases and J by 5 bases; unmatched bases: 17. This CDR3 region has 18 residues. Germline CDR1 and CDR2: SGDLS and YYNGEE.

The chain is built from TRBV7-2 and TRBJ1-1; 9 positions agree with TRBD1. The germline CDR1 and CDR2 sequences are SGHTA and FQGNSA. The J segment lost 6 bases and the V segment lost 5 bases, leaving 13 bases of the junction unmatched. CDR3 size: 16 residues. The CDR3 loop reads CASSPVPGQGRPEAFF. The CDR3 DNA is TGTGCCAGCAGCCCCGTCCCGGGACAGGGAAGGCCTGAAGCTTTCTTT.

The rearrangement uses TRBV27 and TRBJ1-2; D is perhaps TRBD1 (6 bases). The CDR3 loop spans 15 amino acids. CDR1 and CDR2 from the germline V gene are MNHEY and SMNVEV (reference sequence). V was cut by 4 bases and J by 0 bases, with 12 bases left in between. The DNA for the CDR3 is TGTGCCAGCAGTTCCCTAGCAGGGGCTAACTATGGCTACACCTTC. Protein: CASSSLAGANYGYTF.

The gene calls are TRBV7-2 and TRBJ1-2, with 7 positions matching TRBD1. Germline trimming cut 5 bases from V and 3 bases from J; bases unmatched to any gene: 9. CDR1 and CDR2 from the germline V gene are SGHTA and FQGNSA. The CDR3 is 15 amino acids. The CDR3 sequence is CASSRTAGTDYGYTF. CDR3 nucleotide sequence: TGTGCCAGCAGCCGGACCGCCGGGACAGACTATGGCTACACCTTC.

The V and J genes are TRBV2 and TRBJ2-2; D gene unclear. Germline CDR1 reads SNHLY; CDR2 reads FYNNEI. The CDR3 sequence is 13 residues long. Trimming left V 4 bases short and J 1 base short, with 4 bases between. The CDR3 protein is CASSGQNTGELFF. CDR3 in DNA: TGTGCCAGCAGTGGGCAGAACACCGGGGAGCTGTTTTTT.

This clone was picked up a small number of times. The chain recombines TRBV4-3 with TRBJ1-3; D not resolved. CDR3 size: 16 residues. Germline V lookup: CDR1 LGHNA, CDR2 YSLEER. With 4 bases removed from V and 4 bases from J, the gap between germline ends came to 17 bases. CDR3 DNA sequence: TGCGCCAGCAGCCTATATGTAGGAGGGTACGGAAACACCATATATTTT. This gives the protein CASSLYVGGYGNTIYF.

Only a few counts were recorded for this clone. The rearrangement joins TRBV27 to TRBJ1-5, with D unclear. The CDR3 spans 14 residues. Trimming removed 8 bases from V and 5 bases from J, with 16 bases in between. The germline gives CDR1 MNHEY, CDR2 SMNVEV (reference sequence). The CDR3 region is CASGSSLWDQPQHF. In DNA form, the CDR3 reads TGTGCCAGCGGGTCTAGCCTTTGGGATCAGCCCCAGCATTTT.

Notes on this clone: Other DNA sequences in this specimen translate into the identical CDR3. This chain uses TRBV27 with TRBJ1-1; 8 bases align to TRBD1. The CDR3 totals 12 residues. Looked up from germline, CDR1 is MNHEY and CDR2 is SMNVEV (reference sequence). V shed 6 bases, J shed 4 bases, and the junction held 1 base outside the gene matches. CDR3 in amino acids: CASRTGGTEAFF. CDR3 DNA sequence: TGTGCCAGCAGAACAGGGGGCACTGAAGCTTTCTTT.

The CDR3 sequence is CASSGQGLAKNIQYF. In nucleotides, the CDR3 is TGTGCCAGCAGTGGTCAGGGACTAGCCAAAAACATTCAGTACTTC. The chain has TRBV2 and TRBJ2-4, with a weak D call TRBD2 (6 bases). Per germline, CDR1 SNHLY and CDR2 FYNNEI. The CDR3 extends over 15 amino acids. Trimming pared 4 bases from V and 0 bases from J, leaving 10 bases between. Supplemented by reference TRBV2 and TRBJ2-4, the full variable domain reads EPEVTQTPSHQVTQMGQEVILRCVPISNHLYFYWYRQILGQKVEFLVSFYNNEISEKSEIFDDQFSVERPDGSNFTLKIRSTKLEDSAMYFCASSGQGLAKNIQYFGAGTRLSVL.

V and J are TRBV5-1 and TRBJ1-2, with D possibly being TRBD1 (5 bases). Germline assignment: CDR1 SGHRS and CDR2 YFSETQ. This CDR3 region has 13 residues. Trimming shortened V by 0 bases and J by 7 bases, and 10 bases separated the two germline ends. Here the CDR3 reads CASSLDRMTGYTF. The CDR3 DNA is TGCGCCAGCAGCTTGGACAGGATGACTGGCTACACCTTC.

This clone was seen just once. The chain uses TRBV7-9 and TRBJ2-7; 8 nucleotides line up with TRBD2. CDR3 length equals 14 residues. Per the germline V gene, CDR1 is SEHNR and CDR2 is FQNEAQ (reference sequence). Trimming cost V 1 base and J 6 bases; bases outside gene matches: 5. In DNA, the CDR3 is TGTGCCAGCAGCTTAGTGGGACTAGTCGTCGAGCAGTACTTC. The encoded protein is CASSLVGLVVEQYF. Drawing the rest from reference TRBV7-9 and TRBJ2-7, the complete variable domain is DTGVSQNPRHKITKRGQNVTFRCDPISEHNRLYWYRQTLGQGPEFLTYFQNEAQLEKSRLLSDRFSAERPKGSFSTLEIQRTEQGDSAMYLCASSLVGLVVEQYFGPGTRLTVT.

This chain links TRBV5-1 with TRBJ1-5, with D maybe TRBD1 (5 bases). Germline V CDR1 and CDR2: SGHRS, YFSETQ. V was trimmed by 3 bases and J by 7 bases, leaving 11 bases between them. The CDR3 totals 13 residues. CDR3 in amino acids: CASSSLGGQPQHF. The CDR3 bases are TGCGCCAGCAGCTCCTTGGGGGGGCAGCCCCAGCATTTT.

V usage is TRBV7-2 and J usage is TRBJ2-7; 8 bases fit TRBD2. The CDR3 runs to 16 residues. The V and J ends lost 5 bases and 1 base, in that order; junction bases with no gene match: 10. Germline CDR1 and CDR2: SGHTA and FQGNSA. The CDR3 DNA reads TGTGCCAGCAGCCGTACCTCCGGGGGGGCGTCCTACGAGCAGTACTTC. This translates into CASSRTSGGASYEQYF.

A few counts support this clone. J is TRBJ1-1 and V is TRBV18, with D perhaps TRBD1 (6 bases). The CDR3 extends over 16 amino acids. V lost 0 bases, J lost 1 base, and 12 bases lay in between. Germline loops: CDR1 KGHSH, CDR2 LQKENI. The CDR3 nucleotides are TGTGCCAGCTCACCACCTGGCCTGGGACAGAACACTGAAGCTTTCTTT. It is translated as CASSPPGLGQNTEAFF.

The chain couples TRBV20-1 to TRBJ1-2; D is unresolved. CDR1 and CDR2 (germline): DFQATT, SNEGSKA (reference sequence). The CDR3 totals 11 residues. Trimming shortened V by 5 bases and J by 2 bases, and 6 bases separated the two germline ends. The CDR3 region is CSAGENYGYTF. As DNA, the CDR3 is TGCAGTGCTGGGGAGAACTATGGCTACACCTTC.

The V and J genes are TRBV5-8 and TRBJ1-5; 7 bases match TRBD1. The CDR3 spans 15 residues. V dropped 2 bases and J dropped 2; count of bases not matched to a gene: 4. Germline V gene sequence: CDR1 SGHTS, CDR2 YDEGEE. In DNA, the CDR3 is TGTGCCAGCAGCTTACAGGGGACGGGCAATCAGCCCCAGCATTTT. As protein: CASSLQGTGNQPQHF.